This T cell receptor (beta chain) came from a study of cytomegalovirus exposure and HLA in healthy donors. PCR involved 60 Vbeta and 13 Jbeta primers. Generated by immunoSEQ multiplex PCR, the TCRdb table keeps only in-frame clones and is missing some. The sample yields some 210,000 clones, about 85% seen once. Unmatched junction bases numbered 6, after V lost 4 bases and J lost 0 bases. This CDR3 contains 15 residues. The germline gives CDR1 SGHRS, CDR2 YFSETQ. The source material was PBMCs. The source is a woman aged 50 to 60 in good health and CMV-seropositive. V and J are TRBV5-1 and TRBJ2-5; 7 bases fit TRBD2. CDR3 sequence reads: CASSPAGRHQETQYF. In nucleotides, the CDR3 is TGCGCCAGCAGCCCAGCGGGGAGACACCAAGAGACCCAGTACTTC.